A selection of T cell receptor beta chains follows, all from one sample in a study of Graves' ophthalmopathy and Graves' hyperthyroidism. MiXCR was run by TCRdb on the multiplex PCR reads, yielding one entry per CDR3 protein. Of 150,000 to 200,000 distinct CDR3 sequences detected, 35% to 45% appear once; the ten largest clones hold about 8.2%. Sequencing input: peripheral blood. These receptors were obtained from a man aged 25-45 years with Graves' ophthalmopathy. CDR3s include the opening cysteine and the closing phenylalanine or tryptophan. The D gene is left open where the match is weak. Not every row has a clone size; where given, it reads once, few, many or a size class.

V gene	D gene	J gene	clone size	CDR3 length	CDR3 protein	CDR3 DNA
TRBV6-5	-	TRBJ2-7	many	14	CASAPRDNSYEQYF	TGTGCCAGCGCCCCTCGGGACAACTCCTACGAGCAGTACTTC
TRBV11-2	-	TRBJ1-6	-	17	CASSPSGRGAGNSPLHF	TGTGCCAGCAGCCCAAGTGGCAGGGGCGCCGGGAATTCACCCCTCCACTTT
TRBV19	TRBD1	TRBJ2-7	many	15	CASSILGQDPYEQYF	TGTGCCAGTAGTATATTGGGACAGGATCCCTACGAGCAGTACTTC
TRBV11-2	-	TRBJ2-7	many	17	CASSLEGRGGPNYEQYF	TGTGCCAGCAGCTTAGAGGGGAGAGGCGGGCCGAACTACGAGCAGTACTTC
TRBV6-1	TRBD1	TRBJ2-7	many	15	CASRKTQGANYEQYF	TGTGCCAGCAGAAAGACACAGGGGGCAAACTACGAGCAGTACTTC
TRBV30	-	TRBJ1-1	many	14	CAWSDGLGSTEAFF	TGTGCCTGGAGCGACGGACTTGGGAGTACTGAAGCTTTCTTT
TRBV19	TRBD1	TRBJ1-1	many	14	CASSITGVNTEAFF	TGTGCCAGTAGTATAACAGGGGTGAACACTGAAGCTTTCTTT
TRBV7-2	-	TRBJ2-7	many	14	CASSSRGRAYEQYF	TGTGCCAGCAGCTCTCGAGGAAGGGCCTACGAGCAGTACTTC
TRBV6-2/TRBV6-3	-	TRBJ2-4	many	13	CASNIGGKNIQYF	TGTGCCAGCAATATAGGGGGCAAAAACATTCAGTACTTC
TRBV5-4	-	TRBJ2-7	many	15	CASSLSPSASYEQYF	TGTGCCAGCAGCTTAAGCCCTAGCGCTTCCTACGAGCAGTACTTC
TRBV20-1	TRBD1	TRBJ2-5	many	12	CSAEDRGETQYF	TGCAGTGCTGAGGACAGGGGTGAGACCCAGTACTTC
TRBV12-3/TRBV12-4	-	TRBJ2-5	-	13	CASSLGDRETQYF	TGTGCCAGCAGTTTGGGGGATAGGGAGACCCAGTACTTC
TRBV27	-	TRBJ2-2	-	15	CASSLNRANTGELFF	TGTGCCAGCAGTTTAAACAGGGCGAACACCGGGGAGCTGTTTTTT
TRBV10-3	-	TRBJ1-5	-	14	CAIRDTQNNQPQHF	TGTGCCATCAGGGACACCCAGAACAATCAGCCCCAGCATTTT
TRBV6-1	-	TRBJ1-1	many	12	CASGPPGTEAFF	TGTGCCAGCGGTCCGCCAGGCACTGAAGCTTTCTTT
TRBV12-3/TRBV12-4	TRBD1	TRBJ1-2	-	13	CASSIQTGFGYTF	TGTGCCAGCAGTATACAGACAGGGTTTGGCTACACCTTC
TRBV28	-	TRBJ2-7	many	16	CASSLPRGTYSYEQYF	TGTGCCAGCAGTTTACCGCGAGGGACCTACTCCTACGAGCAGTACTTC
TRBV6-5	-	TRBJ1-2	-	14	CASSSRQGKTGYTF	TGTGCCAGCAGTTCTCGGCAGGGGAAGACTGGCTACACCTTC
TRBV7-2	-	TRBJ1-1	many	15	CASSSRQVMNTEAFF	TGTGCCAGCAGCTCAAGACAGGTCATGAACACTGAAGCTTTCTTT
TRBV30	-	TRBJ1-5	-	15	CAWSDQGRGNQPQHF	TGTGCCTGGAGTGATCAGGGACGTGGCAATCAGCCCCAGCATTTT
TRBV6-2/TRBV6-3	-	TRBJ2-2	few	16	CASRKDAKKVYGELFF	TGTGCCAGCAGGAAGGACGCGAAGAAGGTCTACGGGGAGCTGTTTTTT
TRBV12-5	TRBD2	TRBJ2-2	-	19	CASGLVRGGAGGLTGELFF	TGTGCTAGTGGTTTGGTACGAGGCGGAGCGGGGGGACTCACCGGGGAGCTGTTTTTT
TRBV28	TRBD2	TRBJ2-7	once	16	CASSLVTSGKIYEQYF	TGTGCCAGCAGTTTAGTCACTAGCGGGAAGATTTACGAGCAGTACTTC
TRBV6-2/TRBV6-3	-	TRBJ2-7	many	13	CASSPGSPYEQYF	TGTGCCAGCAGCCCCGGTTCACCCTACGAGCAGTACTTC
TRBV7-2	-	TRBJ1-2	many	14	CASSTFRDGYGYTF	TGTGCCAGCAGCACCTTCCGGGACGGCTATGGCTACACCTTC
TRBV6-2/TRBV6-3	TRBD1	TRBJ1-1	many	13	CASSFAGGTEAFF	TGTGCCAGCAGTTTCGCAGGGGGCACTGAAGCTTTCTTT
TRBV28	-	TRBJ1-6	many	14	CASSPWQGNSPLHF	TGTGCCAGCAGCCCGTGGCAGGGCAATTCACCCCTCCACTTT
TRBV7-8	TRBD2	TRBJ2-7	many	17	CASSLVGLAGRHYEQYF	TGTGCCAGCAGCTTAGTAGGACTAGCGGGACGGCACTACGAGCAGTACTTC
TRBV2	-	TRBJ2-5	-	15	CASSETRGEQETQYF	TGTGCCAGCAGTGAGACGAGGGGGGAACAAGAGACCCAGTACTTC
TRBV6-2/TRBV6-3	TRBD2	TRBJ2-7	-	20	CASSYRTRGRLAETAYEQYF	TGTGCCAGCAGTTACCGCACCCGGGGGCGACTAGCGGAGACCGCCTACGAGCAGTACTTC
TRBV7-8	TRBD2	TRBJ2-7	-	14	CASSLGGGRNEQYF	TGTGCCAGCAGTTTGGGTGGCGGGAGAAACGAGCAGTACTTC
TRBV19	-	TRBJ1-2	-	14	CASSIQGRSYGYTF	TGTGCCAGTAGTATACAGGGACGGTCCTATGGCTACACCTTC
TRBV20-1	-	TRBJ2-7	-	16	CSARGVPELWTYEQYF	TGCAGTGCTAGGGGAGTCCCAGAACTATGGACCTACGAGCAGTACTTC
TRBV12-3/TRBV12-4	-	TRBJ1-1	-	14	CASSWTRGDTEAFF	TGTGCCAGCAGTTGGACACGCGGGGACACTGAAGCTTTCTTT
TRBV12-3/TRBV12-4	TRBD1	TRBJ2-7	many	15	CASSLADRGAYEQYF	TGTGCCAGCAGTTTAGCTGACAGGGGGGCCTACGAGCAGTACTTC
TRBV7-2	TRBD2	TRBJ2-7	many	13	CASRGGHSYEQYF	TGTGCCAGCCGGGGGGGGCACTCCTACGAGCAGTACTTC
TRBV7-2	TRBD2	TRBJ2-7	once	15	CASSISGGGSYEQYF	TGTGCCAGCAGCATTAGCGGGGGGGGTAGCTACGAGCAGTACTTC